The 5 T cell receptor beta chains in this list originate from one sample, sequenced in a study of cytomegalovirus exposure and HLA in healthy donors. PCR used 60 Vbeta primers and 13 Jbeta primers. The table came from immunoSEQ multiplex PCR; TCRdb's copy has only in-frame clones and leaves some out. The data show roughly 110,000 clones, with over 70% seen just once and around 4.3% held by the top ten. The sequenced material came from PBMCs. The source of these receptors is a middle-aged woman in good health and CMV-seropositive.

The CDR3 DNA sequence: TGTGCCAGCAGCACCAGAGATACGCAGTATTTT. Protein sequence: CASSTRDTQYF. This chain links TRBV7-9 with TRBJ2-3; D is unresolved. The CDR3 extends over 11 amino acids. V lost 5 bases and J lost 5, with 5 bases in between. From germline, CDR1 is SEHNR and CDR2 FQNEAQ (reference sequence).

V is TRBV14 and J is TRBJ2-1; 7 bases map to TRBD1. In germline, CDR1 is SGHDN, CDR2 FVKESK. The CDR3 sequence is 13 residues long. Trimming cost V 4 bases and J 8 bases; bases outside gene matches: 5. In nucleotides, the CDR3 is TGTGCCAGCAGCCGGTACAGGGGCGATGAGCAGTTCTTC. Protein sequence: CASSRYRGDEQFF.

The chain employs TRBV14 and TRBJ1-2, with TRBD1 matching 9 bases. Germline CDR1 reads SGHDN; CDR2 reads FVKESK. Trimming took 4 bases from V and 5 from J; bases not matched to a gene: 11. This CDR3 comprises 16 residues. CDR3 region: CASSPLGQGKNYGYTF. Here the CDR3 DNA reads TGTGCCAGCAGCCCACTCGGACAGGGGAAGAATTATGGCTACACCTTC.

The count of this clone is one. The CDR3 reads CASTPGALRLAGGQETQYF. In DNA form, the CDR3 reads TGCGCCAGCACCCCTGGAGCTTTGAGACTAGCGGGAGGGCAAGAGACCCAGTACTTC. This chain uses TRBV5-1 with TRBJ2-5, with 14 bases aligning to TRBD2. The ends lost 6 bases at V and 2 bases at J; junction bases unmatched: 15. CDR3 length equals 19 residues. Germline V CDR1 and CDR2: SGHRS, YFSETQ.

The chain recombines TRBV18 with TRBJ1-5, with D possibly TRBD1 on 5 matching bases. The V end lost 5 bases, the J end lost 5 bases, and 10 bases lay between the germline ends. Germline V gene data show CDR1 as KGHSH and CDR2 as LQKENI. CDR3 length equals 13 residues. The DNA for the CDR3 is TGTGCCAGCTCAGCGGGGGGGGATCAGCCCCAGCATTTT. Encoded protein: CASSAGGDQPQHF.